The clone carrying this TCR beta chain came up many times. Germline CDR1 reads SGHAT; CDR2 reads FQNNGV. The V and J ends lost 5 bases and 2 bases, in that order; junction bases with no gene match: 11. The CDR3 runs 18 residues. The data originate from a study of T cells in Graves' hyperthyroidism and ophthalmopathy. The source material, RNA transcripts, was used to amplify TCR beta CDR3 regions. The study used the HTBI primer set for a first-round RT-PCR of the TCR CDR3. TCRdb re-analysed the multiplex PCR reads in MiXCR, keeping a single row per CDR3 protein. Altogether roughly 570,000 distinct CDR3 sequences are present, approximately 15% being singletons, with the ten largest covering less than 9.5%.

The sequence was obtained from a woman in her 30s with Graves' hyperthyroidism. Input material: blood. This sequence joins TRBV11-2 and TRBJ2-1; TRBD2 matches at 11 bases. The CDR3 region has the DNA TGTGCCAGCAGCACCCCGACTAGCGGGACCTCACCCTACAATGAGCAGTTCTTC. This codes for CASSTPTSGTSPYNEQFF.